The entry that follows covers one T cell receptor beta chain sequence. Germline V CDR1 and CDR2: LNHDA, SQIVND (reference sequence). This CDR3 comprises 14 residues. J gave up 6 bases and V 5 bases, and 6 bases lay outside the gene matches. Produced via immunoSEQ multiplex PCR; TCRdb's table is partial and in-frame only. This sample yields 200,000 to 250,000 clones, of which 86% are seen a single time; 10% to 13% belongs to the top ten. The data were taken from a study of blood T cell repertoires in COVID-19. Input material: peripheral blood. The TCR comes from a woman between 45 and 60 years old with COVID-19, enrolled during active disease. The gene calls are TRBV19 and TRBJ1-1; 10 nucleotides match TRBD1. The chain's CDR3 is CASSSGQGTAEAFF. The DNA of the CDR3 is TGTGCCAGTAGTTCGGGACAGGGGACAGCTGAAGCTTTCTTT.